This T cell receptor (beta chain) comes out of a study of cytomegalovirus exposure and HLA in healthy donors. General study results and limits: As confirmed in vitro, three CMV-associated chains were specific for CMV antigens. For presence/absence analyses, sequencing depth was assumed to be roughly uniform across donors. When the data were analyzed later, several of the most significant clusters appeared to be linked to common viral pathogens. It has been reported that TCR beta sequences accurately predicted the HLA-A and HLA-B alleles of most subjects.

CDR1 is LGHNA and CDR2 is YNFKEQ in the germline V gene. The CDR3 totals 16 residues. V shed 0 bases and J shed 4 bases, with 16 bases lying between them. This clone showed up just once. Its antigen is still unknown. Use of 60 Vbeta and 13 Jbeta primers characterized the PCR. The data were produced by immunoSEQ multiplex PCR, yet TCRdb's version contains in-frame clones alone and is incomplete. The sample consists of 90,000 or so clones, approximately 68% of them appearing once. Sequenced: PBMCs. The chain has TRBV4-2 and TRBJ2-7, with D unclear. The receptor was isolated from a boy aged 5 to 17 in good health and CMV-seropositive. CDR3 protein: CASSQDAAEDGYEQYF. The CDR3 nucleotides are TGTGCCAGCAGCCAAGATGCGGCAGAGGATGGATACGAGCAGTACTTC.